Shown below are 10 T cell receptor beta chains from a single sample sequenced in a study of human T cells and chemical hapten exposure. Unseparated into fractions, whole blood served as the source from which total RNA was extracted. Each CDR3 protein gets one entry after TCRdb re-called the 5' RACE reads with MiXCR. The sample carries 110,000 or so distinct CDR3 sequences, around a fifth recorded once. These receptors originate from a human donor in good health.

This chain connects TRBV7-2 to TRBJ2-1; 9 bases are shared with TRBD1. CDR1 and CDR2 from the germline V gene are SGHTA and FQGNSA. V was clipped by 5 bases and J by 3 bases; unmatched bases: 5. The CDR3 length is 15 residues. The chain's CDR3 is CASSQDRGGYNEQFF. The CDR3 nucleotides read TGTGCCAGCAGCCAGGACAGGGGAGGCTACAATGAGCAGTTCTTC.

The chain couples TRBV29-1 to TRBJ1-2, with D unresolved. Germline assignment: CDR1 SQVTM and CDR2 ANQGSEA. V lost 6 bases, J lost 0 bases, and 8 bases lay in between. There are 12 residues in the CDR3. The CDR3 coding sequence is TGCAGCGTCACGCCAACTAACTATGGCTACACCTTC. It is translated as CSVTPTNYGYTF.

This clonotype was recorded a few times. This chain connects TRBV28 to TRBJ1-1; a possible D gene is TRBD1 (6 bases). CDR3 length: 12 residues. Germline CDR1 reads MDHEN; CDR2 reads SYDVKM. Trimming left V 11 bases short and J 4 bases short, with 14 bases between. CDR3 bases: TGTGCCGGATCGACAGGAAGCACTGAAGCTTTCTTT. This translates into CAGSTGSTEAFF.

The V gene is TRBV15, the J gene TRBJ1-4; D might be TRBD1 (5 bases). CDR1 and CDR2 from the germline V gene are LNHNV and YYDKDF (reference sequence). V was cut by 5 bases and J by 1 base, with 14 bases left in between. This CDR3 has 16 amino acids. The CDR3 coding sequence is TGTGCCACCAGCTCCTGGGGGGAGGAAACTAATGAAAAACTGTTTTTT. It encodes CATSSWGEETNEKLFF.

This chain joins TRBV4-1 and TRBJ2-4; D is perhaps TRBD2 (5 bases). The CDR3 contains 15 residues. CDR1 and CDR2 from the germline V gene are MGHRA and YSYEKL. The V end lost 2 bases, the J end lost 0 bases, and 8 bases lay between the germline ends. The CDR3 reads CASSQPRGAKNIQYF. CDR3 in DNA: TGCGCCAGCAGCCAACCCCGGGGAGCCAAAAACATTCAGTACTTC.

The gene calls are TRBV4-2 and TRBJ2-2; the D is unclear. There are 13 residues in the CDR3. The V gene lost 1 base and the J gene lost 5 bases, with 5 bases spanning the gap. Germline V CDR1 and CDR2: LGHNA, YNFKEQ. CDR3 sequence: CASSQGITGELFF. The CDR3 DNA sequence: TGTGCCAGCAGCCAAGGGATAACCGGGGAGCTGTTTTTT.

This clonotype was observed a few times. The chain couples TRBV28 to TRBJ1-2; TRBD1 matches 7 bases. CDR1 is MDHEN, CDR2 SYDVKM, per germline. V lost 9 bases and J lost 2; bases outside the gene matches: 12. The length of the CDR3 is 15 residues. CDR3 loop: CASFTHTQGNYGYTF. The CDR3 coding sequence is TGTGCCAGTTTTACCCACACACAGGGGAACTATGGCTACACCTTC.

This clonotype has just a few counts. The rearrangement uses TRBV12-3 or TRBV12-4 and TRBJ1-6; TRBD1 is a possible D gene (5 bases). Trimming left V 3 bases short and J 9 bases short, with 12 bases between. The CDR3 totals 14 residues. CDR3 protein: CASSFGARGSPLHF. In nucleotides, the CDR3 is TGTGCCAGCAGTTTCGGGGCTAGGGGTTCACCCCTCCACTTT.

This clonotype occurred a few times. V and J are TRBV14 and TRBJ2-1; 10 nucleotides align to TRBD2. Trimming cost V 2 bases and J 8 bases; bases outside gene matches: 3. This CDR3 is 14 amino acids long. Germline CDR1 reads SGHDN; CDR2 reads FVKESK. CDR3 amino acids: CASSQLAGAYEQFF. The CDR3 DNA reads TGTGCCAGCAGCCAACTAGCGGGAGCCTATGAGCAGTTCTTC.

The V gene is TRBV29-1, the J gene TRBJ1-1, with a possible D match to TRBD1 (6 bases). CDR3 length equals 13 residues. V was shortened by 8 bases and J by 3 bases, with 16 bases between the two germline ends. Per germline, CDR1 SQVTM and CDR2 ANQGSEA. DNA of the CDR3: TGCAGCATGGTGAAGACAGGCTACACTGAAGCTTTCTTT. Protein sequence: CSMVKTGYTEAFF.